This T cell receptor (beta chain) was retrieved from a study of shared clonotypes between healthy human individuals. For the study at large: CD4 naive cells filled three plates per donor, CD4 memory three, CD8 naive two and CD8 memory one.

Evenly divided among several immunoSEQ plates was the genomic DNA of each subset. Only in-frame clones appear in the TCRdb table, and some are missing; sequencing was by immunoSEQ multiplex PCR. In the table there are about 680,000 clones, around two thirds of which are singletons. All donors were healthy HIV-negative adults lacking recent acute infections or vaccinations. Everyone who donated was a Caucasian adult who lived in Nashville, Tennessee. This sequence originates from a woman in her thirties in good health. Sequenced material: memory CD4+ T cells sorted from blood. The subset here: CD45RA-negative fraction.

The CDR3 region is CASSPNLFSYEQYF. The CDR3 DNA follows: TGTGCCAGCAGCCCAAACTTGTTCTCCTACGAGCAGTACTTC. This chain links TRBV13 with TRBJ2-7; D unresolved. The CDR3 runs 14 residues. Trimming shortened V by 5 bases and J by 0 bases, and 11 bases separated the two germline ends. CDR1 PRHDT and CDR2 FYEKMQ come from the germline V gene (reference sequence).